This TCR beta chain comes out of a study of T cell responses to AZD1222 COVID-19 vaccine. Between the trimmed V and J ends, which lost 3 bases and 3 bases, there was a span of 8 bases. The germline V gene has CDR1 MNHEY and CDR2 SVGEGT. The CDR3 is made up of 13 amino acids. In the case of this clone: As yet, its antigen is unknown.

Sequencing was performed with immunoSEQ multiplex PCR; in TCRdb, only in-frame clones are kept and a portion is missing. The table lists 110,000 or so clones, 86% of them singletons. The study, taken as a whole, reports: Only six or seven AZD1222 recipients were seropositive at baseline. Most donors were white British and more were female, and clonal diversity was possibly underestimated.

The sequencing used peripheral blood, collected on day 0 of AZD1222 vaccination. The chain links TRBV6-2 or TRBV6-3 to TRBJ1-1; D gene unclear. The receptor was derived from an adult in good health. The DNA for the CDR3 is TGTGCCAGCAGTTATCACGGGGACACTGAAGCTTTCTTT. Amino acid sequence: CASSYHGDTEAFF.